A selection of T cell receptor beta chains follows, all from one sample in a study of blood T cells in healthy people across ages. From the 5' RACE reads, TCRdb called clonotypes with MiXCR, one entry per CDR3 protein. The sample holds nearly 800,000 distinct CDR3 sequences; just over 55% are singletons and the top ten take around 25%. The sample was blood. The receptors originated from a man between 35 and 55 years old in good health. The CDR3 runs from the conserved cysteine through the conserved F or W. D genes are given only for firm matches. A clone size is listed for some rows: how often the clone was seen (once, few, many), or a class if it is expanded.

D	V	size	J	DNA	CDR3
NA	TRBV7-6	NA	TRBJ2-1	TGTGCCAGCACCCGGGGTAATGAGCAGTTCTTC	CASTRGNEQFF
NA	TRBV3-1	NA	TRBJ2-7	TGTGCCAGCAGTCATATTACCTACGAGCAGTACTTC	CASSHITYEQYF
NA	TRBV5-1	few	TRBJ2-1	TGCGCCAGCAGCTTTTCGTTAGGGGTAAAGTTCTTC	CASSFSLGVKFF
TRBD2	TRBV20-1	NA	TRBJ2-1	TGCAGTGCTGCTCTAGCGGAATACTACAATGAGCAGTTCTTC	CSAALAEYYNEQFF
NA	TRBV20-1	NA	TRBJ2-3	TGCAGTGCCCTACCACGGCGCACAGATACGCAGTATTTT	CSALPRRTDTQYF
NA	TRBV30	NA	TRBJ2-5	TGTGCCACGGGCCAAAGCTCCTACAATGAGCAGTACTTC	CATGQSSYNEQYF
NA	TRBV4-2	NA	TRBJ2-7	TGTGCCAGCAGCCCGGGAGACAGCCCCAACCTCTTCTACGAGCAGTACTTC	CASSPGDSPNLFYEQYF
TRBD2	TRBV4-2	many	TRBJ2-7	TGTGCCAGCAGCCAAGATAAGAGACTAGCGGGTTCGGCGGGTGAGCAGTACTTC	CASSQDKRLAGSAGEQYF
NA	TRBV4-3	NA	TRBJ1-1	TGCGCCAGCAGCCCCCTCCTTGGAACTGAAGCTTTCTTT	CASSPLLGTEAFF
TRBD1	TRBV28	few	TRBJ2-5	TGTGCCAGCAGTTTGCGACAGGGGCACCAAGAGACCCAGTACTTC	CASSLRQGHQETQYF
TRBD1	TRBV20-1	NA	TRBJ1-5	TGCAGTGCTACCGACAGGGGAAACTATCAGCCCCAGCATTTT	CSATDRGNYQPQHF
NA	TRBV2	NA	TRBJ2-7	TGTGCCAGGAATGACCCGGAAGCACGATCCTACGAGCAGTACTTC	CARNDPEARSYEQYF
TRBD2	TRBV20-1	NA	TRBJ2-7	TGCAGTGCTAGAGGGGACTACTACGAGCAGTACTTC	CSARGDYYEQYF
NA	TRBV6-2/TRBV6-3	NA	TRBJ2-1	TGTGCCAGCAGTTACGTGTGGGACCAAGAGACCCAGTTCTTC	CASSYVWDQETQFF
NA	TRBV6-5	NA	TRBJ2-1	TGTGCCAGCAGTTACTCGAAGTTCTCGGGACGCGACCGATCTCGAGGGCAGTTCTTC	CASSYSKFSGRDRSRGQFF
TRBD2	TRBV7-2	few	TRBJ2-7	TGTGCCAGCAGCTCCGGAAGGGCGGGAGTAACCCCCCCCTACGAGCAGTACTTC	CASSSGRAGVTPPYEQYF
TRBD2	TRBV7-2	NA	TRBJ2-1	TGTGCCAGCAGCTCGTGGACTAGCGGGGGTCGTGGTGAGCAGTTCTTC	CASSSWTSGGRGEQFF
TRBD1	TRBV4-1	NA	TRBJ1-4	TGCGCCAGCAGCCCCGACAGGGTGAATGAAAAACTGTTTTTT	CASSPDRVNEKLFF
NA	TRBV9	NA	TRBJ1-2	TGTGCCAGCAGCGTAGTACGGGAGGGCTATGGCTACACCTTC	CASSVVREGYGYTF
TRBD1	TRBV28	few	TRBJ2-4	TGTGCCAGCAGCCTAACAGGGGCAGCCAAAAACATTCAGTACTTC	CASSLTGAAKNIQYF
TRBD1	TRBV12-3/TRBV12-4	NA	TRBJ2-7	TGTGCCAGCAGCCTTGTTATGGGGACAGGTTCCAACGAGCAGTACTTC	CASSLVMGTGSNEQYF
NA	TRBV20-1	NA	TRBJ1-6	TGCAGTGCTAGATCACCCCTCCACTTT	CSARSPLHF
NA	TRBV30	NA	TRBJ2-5	TGTGCCTGGGGGCGGACCAACGGAGAGACCCAGTACTTC	CAWGRTNGETQYF
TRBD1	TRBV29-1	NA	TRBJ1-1	TGCAGCGGGACCGACAGGGGTGCTGTTAACACTGAAGCTTTCTTT	CSGTDRGAVNTEAFF
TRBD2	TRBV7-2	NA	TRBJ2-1	TGTGCCAGCAGCTTAGTCAGGGGGGGGACTAGCGATGAGCAGTTCTTC	CASSLVRGGTSDEQFF
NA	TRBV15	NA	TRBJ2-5	TGTGCCACCAGCAGAGGGGGGAACCAAGAGACCCAGTACTTC	CATSRGGNQETQYF
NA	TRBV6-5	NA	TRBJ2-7	TGTGCCAGCAGTCCCGTAGGTGGGGCGCTTTACGAGCAGTACTTC	CASSPVGGALYEQYF
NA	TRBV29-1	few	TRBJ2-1	TGCAGCGTTTGGCTAGCGATAAAAGAGCAGTTCTTC	CSVWLAIKEQFF
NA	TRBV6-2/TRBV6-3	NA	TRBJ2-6	TGTGCCAGCATCAAACTGCCTACCTCTGGGGCCAACGTCCTGACTTTC	CASIKLPTSGANVLTF
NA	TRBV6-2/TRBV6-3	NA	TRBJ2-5	TGTGCCAGCAGTTACGAATCTTACCAAGAGACCCAGTACTTC	CASSYESYQETQYF
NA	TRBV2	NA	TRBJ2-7	TGTGCCAGCAGTGATCCCCCGTGGGCCTCCTACGAGCAGTACTTC	CASSDPPWASYEQYF
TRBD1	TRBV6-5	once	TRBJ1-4	TGTGCCAGCAGGGGACAGGCGATGGTTGAAAAACTGTTTTTT	CASRGQAMVEKLFF
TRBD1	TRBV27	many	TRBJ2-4	TGTGCCAGCAGACCCGGGGGCGGACAGGGCTATGCCAAAAACATTCAGTACTTC	CASRPGGGQGYAKNIQYF
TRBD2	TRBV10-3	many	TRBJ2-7	TGTGCCATCAGTGAGTCGGGACTAGCGGGAGGCCTCTACGAGCAGTACTTC	CAISESGLAGGLYEQYF
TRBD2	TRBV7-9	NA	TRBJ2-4	TGTGCCAGCAGCTCCCCGGCTGGACTAGCCAAGAACATTCAGTACTTC	CASSSPAGLAKNIQYF
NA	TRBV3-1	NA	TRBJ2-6	TGTGCCAGCAGCCAAGATGTAGCAACTGGGGCCAACGTCCTGACTTTC	CASSQDVATGANVLTF
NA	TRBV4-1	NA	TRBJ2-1	TGCGCCAGCAGCCAAGCGGGCGGAGCGGAACAAGAGACCCAGTTCTTC	CASSQAGGAEQETQFF
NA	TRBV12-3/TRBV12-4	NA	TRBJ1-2	TGTGCCAGCAGTATCCGACCGGAACCCCCCTATGGCTACACCTTC	CASSIRPEPPYGYTF
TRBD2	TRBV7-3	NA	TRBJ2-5	TGTGCCAGCAGCTTTGGGGGGGGAACCGAAGAGACCCAGTACTTC	CASSFGGGTEETQYF
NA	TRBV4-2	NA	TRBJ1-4	TGTGCCAGCAGCCGCTCGGAGCCGGCAGGGTCTAATGAAAAACTGTTTTTT	CASSRSEPAGSNEKLFF
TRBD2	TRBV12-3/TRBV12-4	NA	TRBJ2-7	TGTGCCAGCAGTCCCATAGCGGGAGTGGAAGACGAGCAGTACTTC	CASSPIAGVEDEQYF
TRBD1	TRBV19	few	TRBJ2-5	TGTGCCAGTAGTTCGGGACAGGGGGCTGCTGAGACCCAGTACTTC	CASSSGQGAAETQYF
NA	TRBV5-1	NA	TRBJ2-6	TGCGCCAGCAGCTTGTTCGCCAGGGTCACCGGCTCTGGGGCCAACGTCCTGACTTTC	CASSLFARVTGSGANVLTF
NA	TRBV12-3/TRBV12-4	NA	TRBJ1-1	TGTGCCAGCAGTCCCCTGCCGGTGATGGTGACTGAAGCTTTCTTT	CASSPLPVMVTEAFF
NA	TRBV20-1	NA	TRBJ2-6	TGCAGTGCTAGTTTCACCTCTGGGGCCAACGTCCTGACTTTC	CSASFTSGANVLTF
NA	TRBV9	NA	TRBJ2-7	TGTGCCAGCAGCGCTGGGCGGGGGCCCTACAATGAGCAGTACTTC	CASSAGRGPYNEQYF